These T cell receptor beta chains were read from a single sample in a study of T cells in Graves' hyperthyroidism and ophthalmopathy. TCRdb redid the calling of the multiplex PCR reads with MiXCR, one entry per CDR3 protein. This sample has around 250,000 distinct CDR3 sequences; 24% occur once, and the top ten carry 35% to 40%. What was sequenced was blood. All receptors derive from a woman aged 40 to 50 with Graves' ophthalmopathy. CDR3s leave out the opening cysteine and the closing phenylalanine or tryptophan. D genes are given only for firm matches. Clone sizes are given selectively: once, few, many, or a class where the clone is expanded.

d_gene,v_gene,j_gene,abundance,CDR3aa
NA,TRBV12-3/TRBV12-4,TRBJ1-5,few,ASSPDSRQPQH
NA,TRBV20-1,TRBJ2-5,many,SARVGDRDGSNQETQY
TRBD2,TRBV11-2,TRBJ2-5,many,ASSPGLATGQETQY
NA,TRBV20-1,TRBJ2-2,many,SGVAANTGELF
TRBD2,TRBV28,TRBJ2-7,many,ASSLLAGVEQY
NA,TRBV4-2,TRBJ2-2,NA,ASSQVWASDTGELF
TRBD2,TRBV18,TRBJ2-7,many,ASSPPTSNEQY
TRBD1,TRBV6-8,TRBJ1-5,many,ASSYSRKNRGRNSNQPQH
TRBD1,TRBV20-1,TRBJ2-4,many,SATPGQLEAKNIQY
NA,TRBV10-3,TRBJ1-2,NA,AISELGMDYGYT